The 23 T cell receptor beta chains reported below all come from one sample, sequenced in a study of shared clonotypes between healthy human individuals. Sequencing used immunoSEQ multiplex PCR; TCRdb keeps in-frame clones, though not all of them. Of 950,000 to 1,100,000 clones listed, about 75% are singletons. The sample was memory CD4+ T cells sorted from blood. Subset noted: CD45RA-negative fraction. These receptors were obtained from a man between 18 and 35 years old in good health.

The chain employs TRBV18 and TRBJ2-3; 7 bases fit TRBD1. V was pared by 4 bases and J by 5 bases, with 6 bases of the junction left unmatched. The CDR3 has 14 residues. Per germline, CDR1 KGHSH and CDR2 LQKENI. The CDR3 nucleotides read TGTGCCAGCTCACTTCAGACAGGGCAAGATACGCAGTATTTT. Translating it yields CASSLQTGQDTQYF. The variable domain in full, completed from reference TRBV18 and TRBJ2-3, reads NAGVMQNPRHLVRRRGQEARLRCSPMKGHSHVYWYRQLPEEGLKFMVYLQKENIIDESGMPKERFSAEFPKEGPSILRIQQVVRGDSAAYFCASSLQTGQDTQYFGPGTRLTVL.

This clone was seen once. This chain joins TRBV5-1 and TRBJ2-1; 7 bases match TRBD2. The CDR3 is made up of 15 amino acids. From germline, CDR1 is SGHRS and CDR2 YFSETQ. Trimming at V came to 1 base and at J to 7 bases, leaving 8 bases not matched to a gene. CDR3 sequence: CASSLLNSGANEQFF. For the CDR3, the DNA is TGCGCCAGCAGCTTGCTAAACAGCGGGGCAAATGAGCAGTTCTTC.

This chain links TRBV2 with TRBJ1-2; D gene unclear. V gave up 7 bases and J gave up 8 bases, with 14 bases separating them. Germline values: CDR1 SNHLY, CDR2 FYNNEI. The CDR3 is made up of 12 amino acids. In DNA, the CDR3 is TGTGCCAGCACTGAGGGTGCGGAGGGCTACACCTTC. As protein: CASTEGAEGYTF.

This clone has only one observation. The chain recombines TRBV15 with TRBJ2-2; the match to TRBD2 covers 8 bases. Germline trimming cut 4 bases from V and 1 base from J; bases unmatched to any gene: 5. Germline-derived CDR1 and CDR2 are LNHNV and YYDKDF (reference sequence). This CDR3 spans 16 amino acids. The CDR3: CATSIRSGMNTGELFF. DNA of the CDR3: TGTGCCACCAGCATACGTAGCGGGATGAACACCGGGGAGCTGTTTTTT.

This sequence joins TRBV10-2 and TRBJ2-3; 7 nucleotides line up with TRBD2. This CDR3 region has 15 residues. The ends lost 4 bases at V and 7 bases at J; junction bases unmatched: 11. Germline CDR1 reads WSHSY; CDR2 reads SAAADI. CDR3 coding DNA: TGCGCCAGCAGTGGTAGGCTAGCGGCCCATAATACGCAGTATTTT. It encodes CASSGRLAAHNTQYF.

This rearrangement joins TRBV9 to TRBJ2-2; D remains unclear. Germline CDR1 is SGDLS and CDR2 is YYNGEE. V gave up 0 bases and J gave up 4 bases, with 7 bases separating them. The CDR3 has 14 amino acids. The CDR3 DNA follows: TGTGCCAGCAGCGTAGTAGCAACCACCGGGGAGCTGTTTTTT. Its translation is CASSVVATTGELFF.

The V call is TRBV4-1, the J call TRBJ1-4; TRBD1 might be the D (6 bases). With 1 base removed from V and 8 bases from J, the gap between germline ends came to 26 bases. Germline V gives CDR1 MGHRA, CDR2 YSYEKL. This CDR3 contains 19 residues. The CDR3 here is CASSQVPPIDRSVAEKLFF. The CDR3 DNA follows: TGCGCCAGCAGCCAAGTCCCGCCGATAGACAGGTCGGTTGCGGAAAAACTGTTTTTT.

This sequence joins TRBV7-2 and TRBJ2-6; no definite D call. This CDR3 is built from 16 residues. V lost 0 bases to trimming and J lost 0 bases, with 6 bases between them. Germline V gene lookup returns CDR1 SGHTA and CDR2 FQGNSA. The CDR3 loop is CASSLALSSGANVLTF. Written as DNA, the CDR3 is TGTGCCAGCAGCTTAGCGCTGTCCTCTGGGGCCAACGTCCTGACTTTC.

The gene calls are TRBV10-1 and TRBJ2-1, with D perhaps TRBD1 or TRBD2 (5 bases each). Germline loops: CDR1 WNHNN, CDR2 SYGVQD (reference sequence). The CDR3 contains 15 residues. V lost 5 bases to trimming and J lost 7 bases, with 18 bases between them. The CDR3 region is CASSSGLGVSNEQFF. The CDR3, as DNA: TGCGCCAGCAGTTCGGGGTTAGGGGTTTCTAATGAGCAGTTCTTC.

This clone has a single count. CDR3 nucleotide sequence: TGTGCCAGCAGCCTAACCAGGACGGCTAGCTCCTACAATGAGCAGTTCTTC. This codes for CASSLTRTASSYNEQFF. The genes are TRBV7-9 and TRBJ2-1; D uncertain. Per germline, CDR1 SEHNR and CDR2 FQNEAQ (reference sequence). CDR3 length: 17 amino acids. Trimming shortened V by 5 bases and J by 0 bases, and 17 bases separated the two germline ends.

The CDR3 sequence: CASSPSGTAINEKLFF. The DNA for the CDR3 is TGTGCCAGCAGCCCGTCCGGGACAGCCATTAATGAAAAACTGTTTTTT. This chain uses TRBV7-2 with TRBJ1-4; TRBD1 matches at 7 bases. V shed 5 bases and J 4 bases; nucleotides not matched to a gene: 10. Germline CDR1 SGHTA, CDR2 FQGNSA. This CDR3 is 16 amino acids long.

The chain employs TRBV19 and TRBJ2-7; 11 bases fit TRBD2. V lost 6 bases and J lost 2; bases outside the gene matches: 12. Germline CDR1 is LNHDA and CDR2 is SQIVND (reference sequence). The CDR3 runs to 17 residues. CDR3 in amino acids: CASSRANLAGGTYEQYF. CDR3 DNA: TGTGCCAGTAGCCGAGCAAATCTAGCGGGAGGTACCTACGAGCAGTACTTC.

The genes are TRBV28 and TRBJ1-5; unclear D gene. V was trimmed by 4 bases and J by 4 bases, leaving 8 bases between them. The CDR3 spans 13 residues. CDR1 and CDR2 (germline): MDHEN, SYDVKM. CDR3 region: CASSSGLNQPQHF. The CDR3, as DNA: TGTGCCAGCAGTTCCGGACTGAATCAGCCCCAGCATTTT.

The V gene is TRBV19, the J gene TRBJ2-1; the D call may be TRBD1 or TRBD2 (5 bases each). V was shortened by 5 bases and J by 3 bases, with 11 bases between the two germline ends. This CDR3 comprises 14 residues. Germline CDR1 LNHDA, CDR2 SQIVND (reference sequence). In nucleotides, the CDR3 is TGTGCCAGTAGTGGGGGATCCGACTACAATGAGCAGTTCTTC. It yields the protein CASSGGSDYNEQFF.

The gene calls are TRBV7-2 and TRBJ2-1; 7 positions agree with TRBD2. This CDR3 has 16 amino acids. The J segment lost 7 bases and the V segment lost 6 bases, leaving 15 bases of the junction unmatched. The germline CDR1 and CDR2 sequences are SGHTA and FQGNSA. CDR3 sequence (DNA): TGTGCCAGCAGTGCCGTCGGGCTAGCGGTCATAAATGAGCAGTTCTTC. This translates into CASSAVGLAVINEQFF.

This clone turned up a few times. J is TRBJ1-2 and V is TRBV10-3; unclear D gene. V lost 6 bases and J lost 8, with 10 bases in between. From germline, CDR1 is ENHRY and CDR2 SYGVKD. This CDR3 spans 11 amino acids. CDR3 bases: TGTGCCATCAGCGAGGGCAGGGGCTACACCTTC. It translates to CAISEGRGYTF.

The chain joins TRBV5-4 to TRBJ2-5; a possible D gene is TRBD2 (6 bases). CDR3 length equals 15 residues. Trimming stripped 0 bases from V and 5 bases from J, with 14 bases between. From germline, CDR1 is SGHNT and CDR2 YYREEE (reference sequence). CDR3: CASSLAGGSWETQYF. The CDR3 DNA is TGTGCCAGCAGCTTGGCCGGGGGATCGTGGGAGACCCAGTACTTC.

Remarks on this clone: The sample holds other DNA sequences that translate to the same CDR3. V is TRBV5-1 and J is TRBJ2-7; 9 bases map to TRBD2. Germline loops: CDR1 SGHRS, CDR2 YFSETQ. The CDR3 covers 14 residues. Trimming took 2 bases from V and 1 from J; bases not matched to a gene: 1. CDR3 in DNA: TGCGCCAGCAGCTTAAGCGGGGGGTCCTACGAGCAGTACTTC. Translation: CASSLSGGSYEQYF.

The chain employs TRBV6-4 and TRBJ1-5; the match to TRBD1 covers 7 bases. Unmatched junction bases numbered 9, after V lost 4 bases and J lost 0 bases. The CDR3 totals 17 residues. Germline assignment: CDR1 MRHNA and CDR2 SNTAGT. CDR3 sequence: CASSVGGGGYSNQPQHF. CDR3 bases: TGTGCCAGCAGTGTAGGGGGCGGGGGATATAGCAATCAGCCCCAGCATTTT.

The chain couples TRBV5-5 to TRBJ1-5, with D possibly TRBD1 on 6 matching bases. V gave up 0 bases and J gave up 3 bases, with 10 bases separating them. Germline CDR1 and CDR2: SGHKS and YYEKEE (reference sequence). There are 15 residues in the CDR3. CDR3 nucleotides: TGTGCCAGCAGCTTGGGGGGGGCTGTCAATCAGCCCCAGCATTTT. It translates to CASSLGGAVNQPQHF.

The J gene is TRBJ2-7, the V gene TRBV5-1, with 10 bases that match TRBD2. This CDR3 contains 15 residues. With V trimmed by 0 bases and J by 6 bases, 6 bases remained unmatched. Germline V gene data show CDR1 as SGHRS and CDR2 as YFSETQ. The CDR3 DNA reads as TGCGCCAGCAGCTTGGATCCAGCGGGGGGGCTCGAGCAGTACTTC. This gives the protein CASSLDPAGGLEQYF.

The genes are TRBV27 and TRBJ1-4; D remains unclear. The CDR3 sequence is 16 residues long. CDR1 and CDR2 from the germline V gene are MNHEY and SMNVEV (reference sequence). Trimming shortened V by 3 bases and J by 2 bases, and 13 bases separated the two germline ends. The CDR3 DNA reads TGTGCCAGCAGTTTTGGGTCCTTAGGCACTAATGAAAAACTGTTTTTT. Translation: CASSFGSLGTNEKLFF.

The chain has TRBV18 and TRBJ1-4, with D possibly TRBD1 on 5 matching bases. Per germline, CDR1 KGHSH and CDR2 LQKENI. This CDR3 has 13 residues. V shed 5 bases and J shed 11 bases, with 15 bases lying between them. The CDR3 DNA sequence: TGTGCCAGCTCAACCGGGACTCAACGGAAACTGTTTTTT. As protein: CASSTGTQRKLFF.